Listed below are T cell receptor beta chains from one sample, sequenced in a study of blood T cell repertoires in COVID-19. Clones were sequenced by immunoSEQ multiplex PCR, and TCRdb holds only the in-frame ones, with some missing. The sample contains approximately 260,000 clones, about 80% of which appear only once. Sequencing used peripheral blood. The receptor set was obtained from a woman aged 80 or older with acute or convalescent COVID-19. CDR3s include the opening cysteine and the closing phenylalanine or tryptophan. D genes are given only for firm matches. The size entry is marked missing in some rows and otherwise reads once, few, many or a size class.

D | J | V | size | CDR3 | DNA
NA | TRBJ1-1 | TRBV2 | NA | CASSEARGTEAFF | TGTGCCAGCAGTGAAGCTAGGGGGACTGAAGCTTTCTTT
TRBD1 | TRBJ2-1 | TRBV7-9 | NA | CASSRTGEYNEQFF | TGTGCCAGCAGCAGGACAGGGGAATACAATGAGCAGTTCTTC
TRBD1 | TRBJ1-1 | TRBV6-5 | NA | CASSHRGNTEAFF | TGTGCCAGCAGCCACAGGGGCAACACTGAAGCTTTCTTT
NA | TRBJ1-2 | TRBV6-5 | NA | CASSSGQNYGYTF | TGTGCCAGCAGTTCAGGGCAGAACTATGGCTACACCTTC
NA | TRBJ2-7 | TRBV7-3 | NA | CASSQTGTPAYEQYF | TGTGCCAGCAGCCAAACGGGGACACCCGCCTACGAGCAGTACTTC
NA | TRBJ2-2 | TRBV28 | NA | CASRREYTGELFF | TGTGCCAGCAGGAGGGAATATACCGGGGAGCTGTTTTTT
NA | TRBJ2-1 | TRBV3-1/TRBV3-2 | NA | CASSTIWRGSAEQFF | TGTGCCAGCAGCACAATCTGGCGGGGTAGCGCTGAGCAGTTCTTC
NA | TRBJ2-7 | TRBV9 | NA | CASSPRAGADYEQYF | TGTGCCAGCAGCCCCCGGGCGGGGGCGGACTACGAGCAGTACTTC
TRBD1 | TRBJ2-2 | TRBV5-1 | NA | CASTHRTGMAGELFF | TGCGCCAGCACCCATCGGACAGGGATGGCCGGGGAGCTGTTTTTT
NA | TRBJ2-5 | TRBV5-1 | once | CASSLVGQSQETQYF | TGCGCCAGCAGCTTGGTTGGACAGTCCCAAGAGACCCAGTACTTC
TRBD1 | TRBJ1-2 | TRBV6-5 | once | CATAQLAPGTDGYTF | TGTGCCACCGCCCAGCTGGCCCCCGGGACAGATGGCTACACCTTC
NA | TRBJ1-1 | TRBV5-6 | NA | CASSLVGPTEAFF | TGTGCCAGCAGCTTGGTGGGCCCCACTGAAGCTTTCTTT
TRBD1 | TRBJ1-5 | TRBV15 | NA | CATETNWATGRYSNQPQHF | TGTGCCACCGAGACGAATTGGGCGACAGGGAGATATAGCAATCAGCCCCAGCATTTT
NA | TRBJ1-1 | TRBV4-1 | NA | CASSQEGGINTEAFF | TGCGCCAGCAGCCAAGAGGGGGGGATAAACACTGAAGCTTTCTTT
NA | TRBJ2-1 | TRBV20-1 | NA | CSASGLANNEQFF | TGCAGTGCGAGTGGCCTAGCGAACAATGAGCAGTTCTTC
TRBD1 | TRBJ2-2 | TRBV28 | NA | CASSFRGPGNTGELFF | TGTGCCAGCAGTTTCAGGGGGCCCGGGAACACCGGGGAGCTGTTTTTT
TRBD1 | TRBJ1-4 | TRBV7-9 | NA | CASSLGGQGREKLFF | TGTGCCAGCAGCTTAGGGGGACAGGGACGAGAAAAACTGTTTTTT
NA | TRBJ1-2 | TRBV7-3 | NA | CASSLGGGSGYTF | TGTGCCAGCAGCTTAGGAGGAGGGAGTGGCTACACCTTC
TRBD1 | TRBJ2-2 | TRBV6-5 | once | CASSRDRTTGELFF | TGTGCCAGCAGCCGGGACAGGACCACCGGGGAGCTGTTTTTT
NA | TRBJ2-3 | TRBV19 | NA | CASSMGGPGTDTQYF | TGTGCCAGTAGTATGGGGGGGCCTGGCACAGATACGCAGTATTTT
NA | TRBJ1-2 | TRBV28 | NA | CASAHGRGINGYTF | TGTGCCAGCGCCCACGGGAGAGGAATTAATGGCTACACCTTC
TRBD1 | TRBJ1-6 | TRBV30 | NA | CAWSNRGDSPLHF | TGTGCCTGGAGTAACAGGGGTGATTCACCCCTCCACTTT
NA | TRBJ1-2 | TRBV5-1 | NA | CASSPQGRDYGYTF | TGCGCCAGCAGCCCCCAGGGTAGAGACTATGGCTACACCTTC
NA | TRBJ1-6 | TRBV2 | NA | CASSGTGNLNSPLHF | TGTGCCAGCAGTGGAACAGGCAACCTTAATTCACCCCTCCACTTT